The 5 T cell receptor beta chains in this list originate from one sample, sequenced in a study of PD-1 blockade in classical Hodgkin lymphoma. Each patient relapsed following autologous stem cell transplantation, and prior brentuximab vedotin exposure differed. Produced via immunoSEQ multiplex PCR; TCRdb's table is partial and in-frame only. The profile shows 55,000 to 75,000 clones, 71% of them singletons. The sequences come from peripheral blood mononuclear cells (PBMCs), collected before the second cycle of nivolumab. The receptors derive from a human donor with classical Hodgkin lymphoma.

V gene TRBV9 combines with J gene TRBJ1-1; 8 bases match TRBD1. The trim removed 4 bases at V and 5 bases at J, leaving 10 bases unmatched. The CDR3 runs 15 residues. Germline V gene lookup returns CDR1 SGDLS and CDR2 YYNGEE. For the CDR3, the DNA is TGTGCCAGCAGCCTCTCCAACAGGGGGAGGACTGAAGCTTTCTTT. Its protein product is CASSLSNRGRTEAFF.

The chain carries TRBV6-1 and TRBJ1-5, with a possible D match to TRBD1 (5 bases). This CDR3 contains 16 residues. The V gene lost 4 bases and the J gene lost 7 bases, with 20 bases spanning the gap. CDR1 is MNHNS and CDR2 is SASEGT in the germline V gene. The CDR3 DNA is TGTGCCAGCAGTGCGTTCGAACTGGGGGGACGACAGCCCCAGCATTTT. Translation gives CASSAFELGGRQPQHF.

The rearrangement links TRBV5-1 to TRBJ2-3; 11 nucleotides match TRBD2. V lost 4 bases to trimming and J lost 2 bases; unmatched junction nucleotides: 12. Germline CDR1 reads SGHRS; CDR2 reads YFSETQ. The CDR3 totals 18 residues. CDR3 loop: CASSPKPGLADYTDTQYF. The DNA for the CDR3 is TGCGCCAGCAGCCCGAAGCCGGGACTAGCGGATTACACAGATACGCAGTATTTT.

Here the CDR3 reads CASSLADSGRTEAFF. The CDR3 DNA is TGCGCCAGCAGCTTGGCTGACAGCGGGCGGACTGAAGCTTTCTTT. The chain combines TRBV5-1 with TRBJ1-1, with D perhaps TRBD1 (5 bases). Germline V gene lookup returns CDR1 SGHRS and CDR2 YFSETQ. CDR3 length: 15 residues. V lost 0 bases, J lost 5 bases, and 14 bases lay in between.

This clone was seen just once. This chain links TRBV18 with TRBJ2-7; D uncertain. V shed 8 bases and J shed 3 bases, with 14 bases lying between them. The germline V gene encodes CDR1 KGHSH and CDR2 LQKENI. The CDR3 has 13 residues. CDR3 loop: CASTAGADYEQYF. The CDR3 DNA reads as TGTGCCAGCACCGCCGGAGCCGACTACGAGCAGTACTTC.